Each of the 14 T cell receptor beta chains below was sequenced from the same sample in a study of CD8+ T cells in alopecia areata. RNA extraction and reverse transcription yielded cDNA as sequencing template. TCRdb keeps only in-frame clones here, not all; method: immunoSEQ multiplex PCR. This table has 150,000 or so clones, roughly 60% appearing once. Treatment here: oral pan-JAK inhibitor, 5-10 mg twice daily. The material sequenced was CD4+ T cells sorted from blood, taken at approximately week 60, from a patient treated with tofacitinib. The receptors were sampled from a human donor with alopecia areata.

The V call is TRBV18, the J call TRBJ2-3; D gene uncertain. This CDR3 comprises 12 residues. Trimming cost V 4 bases and J 2 bases, with 4 bases left between them. CDR1 KGHSH and CDR2 LQKENI come from the germline V gene. Here the CDR3 reads CASSRDTDTQYF. CDR3 sequence (DNA): TGTGCCAGCTCACGTGACACAGATACGCAGTATTTT.

This clone was seen only a few times. This chain joins TRBV6-1 and TRBJ1-6; weak D call: TRBD1 (5 bases). CDR1 is MNHNS, CDR2 SASEGT, per germline. CDR3 size: 14 residues. V lost 2 bases and J 13 bases, leaving 15 bases between the germline ends. This CDR3 reads CASSEKGQAAPLHF. The CDR3 DNA is TGTGCCAGCAGTGAAAAGGGGCAGGCTGCCCCCCTCCACTTT.

The chain employs TRBV7-2 and TRBJ1-4; D may be TRBD1 (6 bases). Germline CDR1 and CDR2: SGHTA and FQGNSA. CDR3 length: 16 amino acids. The V gene lost 2 bases and the J gene lost 3 bases, with 13 bases spanning the gap. CDR3 residues: CASSLSATGANEKLFF. The CDR3 DNA is TGTGCCAGCAGCTTATCGGCGACAGGAGCTAATGAAAAACTGTTTTTT.

The chain carries TRBV30 and TRBJ1-5, with D possibly matching TRBD1 (5 bases). Trimming cost V 2 bases and J 4 bases, with 9 bases left between them. The germline CDR1 and CDR2 sequences are GTSNPN and SVGIG (reference sequence). The CDR3 is 13 amino acids. CDR3 sequence reads: CAWSLEGNQPQHF. The CDR3, as DNA: TGTGCCTGGAGTCTAGAGGGGAATCAGCCCCAGCATTTT. The full variable domain, its missing parts supplied by reference TRBV30 and TRBJ1-5, is SQTIHQWPATLVQPVGSPLSLECTVEGTSNPNLYWYRQAAGRGLQLLFYSVGIGQISSEVPQNLSASRPQDRQFILSSKKLLLSDSGFYLCAWSLEGNQPQHFGDGTRLSIL.

The chain joins TRBV18 to TRBJ2-2, with D possibly matching TRBD2 (6 bases). Germline V gene data show CDR1 as KGHSH and CDR2 as LQKENI. V gave up 3 bases and J gave up 6 bases, with 8 bases separating them. The CDR3 runs to 13 residues. CDR3 region: CASSPRDPGELFF. The CDR3 nucleotides are TGTGCCAGCTCACCGCGGGATCCCGGGGAGCTGTTTTTT.

The chain is built from TRBV5-1 and TRBJ2-5; D is ambiguous. Trimming pared 3 bases from V and 0 bases from J, leaving 9 bases between. Germline V gene lookup returns CDR1 SGHRS and CDR2 YFSETQ. This CDR3 spans 14 amino acids. The CDR3 nucleotides read TGCGCCAGCAGCTCACCAACCTACCAAGAGACCCAGTACTTC. Translating gives CASSSPTYQETQYF. Full variable domain (rest looked up from reference TRBV5-1 and TRBJ2-5): KAGVTQTPRYLIKTRGQQVTLSCSPISGHRSVSWYQQTPGQGLQFLFEYFSETQRNKGNFPGRFSGRQFSNSRSEMNVSTLELGDSALYLCASSSPTYQETQYFGPGTRLLVL.

The rearrangement joins TRBV25-1 to TRBJ2-3; D uncertain. The CDR3 covers 15 residues. Germline CDR1 is MGHDK and CDR2 is SYGVNS. The V end was cut by 1 base, the J end by 1 base, with 9 bases between. The chain's CDR3 is CASSESVLRTDTQYF. For the CDR3, the DNA is TGTGCCAGCAGTGAATCAGTTCTACGCACAGATACGCAGTATTTT.

The gene calls are TRBV30 and TRBJ2-7; possible D gene TRBD1, 7 bases. Trimming left V 0 bases short and J 2 bases short, with 11 bases between. The germline CDR1 and CDR2 sequences are GTSNPN and SVGIG (reference sequence). The CDR3 extends over 14 amino acids. DNA of the CDR3: TGTGCCTGGAGTGTCGGAGGGGGCACCTACGAGCAGTACTTC. It codes for CAWSVGGGTYEQYF.

The chain uses TRBV6-6 and TRBJ2-1; no definite D call. CDR1 is MNHNY, CDR2 SVGAGI, per germline (reference sequence). The V end lost 4 bases, the J end lost 9 bases, and 13 bases lay between the germline ends. The CDR3 runs to 13 residues. The chain's CDR3 is CASSSQMTGEQFF. As DNA, the CDR3 is TGTGCCAGCAGTTCTCAGATGACCGGTGAGCAGTTCTTC.

This clone was counted once. The chain links TRBV9 to TRBJ1-2, with TRBD1 matching over 7 bases. The V and J ends lost 6 bases and 3 bases, in that order; junction bases with no gene match: 2. The CDR3 extends over 12 amino acids. Per the germline V gene, CDR1 is SGDLS and CDR2 is YYNGEE. This CDR3 is CASTTGDYGYTF. CDR3 nucleotides: TGTGCCAGCACAACAGGGGACTATGGCTACACCTTC.

This clone showed up just a few times. This sequence joins TRBV10-3 and TRBJ2-1; D possibly corresponds to TRBD2 (6 bases). Germline CDR1 is ENHRY and CDR2 is SYGVKD. This CDR3 region has 13 residues. The V and J ends lost 4 bases and 7 bases respectively, with 11 bases between them. The CDR3 coding sequence is TGTGCCATCAGTGCAGGAGGGAGTAATGAGCAGTTCTTC. Its protein product is CAISAGGSNEQFF.

The genes are TRBV29-1 and TRBJ1-2; 7 bases are shared with TRBD1. Looked up from germline, CDR1 is SQVTM and CDR2 is ANQGSEA. The CDR3 totals 13 residues. Losses at the gene ends were 7 bases for V and 5 bases for J; bases not matched to a gene: 10. The CDR3 sequence is CSAAGGVVYGYTF. The CDR3 DNA sequence: TGCAGCGCCGCAGGGGGAGTAGTATATGGCTACACCTTC.

The chain joins TRBV18 to TRBJ1-2; 7 bases map to TRBD1. The CDR3 extends over 14 amino acids. The germline V gene has CDR1 KGHSH and CDR2 LQKENI. J was trimmed by 4 bases and V by 3 bases; bases with no gene match: 5. CDR3 bases: TGTGCCAGCTCACCCCCGACAGGGATCTATGGCTACACCTTC. Its protein product is CASSPPTGIYGYTF.

J is TRBJ1-4 and V is TRBV6-5, with D unclear. This CDR3 comprises 14 residues. CDR1 is MNHEY and CDR2 is SVGAGI in the germline V gene. V shed 5 bases and J shed 0 bases, with 7 bases lying between them. The DNA of the CDR3 is TGTGCCAGCAGTACGACGGCAACTAATGAAAAACTGTTTTTT. This sequence encodes CASSTTATNEKLFF.